This TCR beta chain was recovered during a study of response to subunit inactivated influenza vaccine. TCRdb recomputed calls from the RT-PCR reads with MiXCR, one row per CDR3 protein. This sample yields 500,000 or so distinct CDR3 sequences, of which 9.5% to 13% are seen a single time; 10% to 15% belongs to the top ten. Study-wide results and limits: The authors offered the suggestion that each seasonal influenza vaccination recruits few new T cells.

There are many counts of this clonotype. The antigen remains unidentified. V was trimmed by 4 bases and J by 1 base, leaving 2 bases between them. Germline CDR1 reads SGHRS; CDR2 reads YFSETQ. CDR3 length: 12 residues. This clonotype was obtained from a man aged 50 to 60 who received an inactivated influenza vaccine. This specimen was PBMCs from blood, taken roughly 47 days after vaccination. V gene TRBV5-1 combines with J gene TRBJ2-2; D gene uncertain. This chain's CDR3 is CASSGNTGELFF. The CDR3 coding sequence is TGCGCCAGCAGCGGGAACACCGGGGAGCTGTTTTTT.